The 21 T cell receptor beta chains listed next were all sequenced from one sample in a study of blood T cell repertoires in COVID-19. Method: immunoSEQ multiplex PCR; TCRdb's copy keeps in-frame clones and lacks some. In the table there are hundreds of thousands of clones, 80% to 90% of which are singletons. Source material: PBMCs or T cells enriched from blood (not recorded which). Source of these receptors: a man younger than 35 who had recovered from COVID-19.

The J gene is TRBJ1-5, the V gene TRBV24-1; D is perhaps TRBD1 (5 bases). V gave up 4 bases and J gave up 7 bases, with 10 bases separating them. The CDR3 is 13 residues long. Germline CDR1 and CDR2: KGHDR and SFDVKD. CDR3 sequence reads: CATSDREGQPQHF. In DNA form, the CDR3 reads TGTGCCACCAGTGACAGGGAGGGGCAGCCCCAGCATTTT.

This chain links TRBV7-9 with TRBJ2-5, with 12 bases matching TRBD2. Germline CDR1 SEHNR, CDR2 FQNEAQ (reference sequence). This CDR3 has 18 residues. V lost 4 bases to trimming and J lost 4 bases; unmatched junction nucleotides: 13. The CDR3 region has the DNA TGTGCCAGCAGCTCCATCCCTCGACTAGCGGGAGCCGGAGAGACCCAGTACTTC. It specifies CASSSIPRLAGAGETQYF.

This chain links TRBV5-1 with TRBJ2-3, with 7 bases lining up with TRBD1. The CDR3 length is 15 residues. The V and J ends lost 0 bases and 2 bases, in that order; junction bases with no gene match: 3. From germline, CDR1 is SGHRS and CDR2 YFSETQ. The CDR3 protein is CASSLEQGVTDTQYF. Here the CDR3 DNA reads TGCGCCAGCAGCTTGGAGCAGGGGGTCACAGATACGCAGTATTTT.

The V and J genes are TRBV6-5 and TRBJ1-2; possibly TRBD1 for D (6 bases). This CDR3 spans 16 amino acids. Germline V lookup: CDR1 MNHEY, CDR2 SVGAGI. V lost 0 bases, J lost 0 bases, and 11 bases lay in between. This chain's CDR3 is CASSYSPGATNYGYTF. CDR3 bases: TGTGCCAGCAGTTACTCACCAGGGGCAACTAACTATGGCTACACCTTC.

J is TRBJ1-1 and V is TRBV28; a weak D match, TRBD1 (5 bases). Germline assignment: CDR1 MDHEN and CDR2 SYDVKM. V was shortened by 3 bases and J by 3 bases, with 11 bases between the two germline ends. The CDR3 spans 14 residues. The CDR3 bases are TGTGCCAGCAGTTTGGGAGGGGCGTACACTGAAGCTTTCTTT. It encodes CASSLGGAYTEAFF.

J is TRBJ1-2 and V is TRBV5-8; no clear D. Germline CDR1 reads SGHTS; CDR2 reads YDEGEE. Trimming removed 1 base at V and 8 bases at J, with 12 bases between. The CDR3 covers 13 residues. This chain's CDR3 is CASSLQKLGGYTF. The CDR3 nucleotides are TGTGCCAGCAGCTTGCAAAAACTGGGCGGCTACACCTTC.

This chain connects TRBV3-1 (or the pseudogene TRBV3-2) to TRBJ1-3; the match to TRBD1 covers 8 bases. Germline CDR1 reads LGHDT; CDR2 reads YNNKEL (reference sequence). Trimming at V came to 4 bases and at J to 3 bases, leaving 2 bases not matched to a gene. CDR3 length: 14 residues. The CDR3 here is CASSPGGIGNTIYF. The CDR3 bases are TGTGCCAGCAGCCCAGGGGGCATTGGAAACACCATATATTTT.

J is TRBJ2-6 and V is TRBV6-5; TRBD2 might be the D (5 bases). Looked up from germline, CDR1 is MNHEY and CDR2 is SVGAGI. V lost 1 base and J 4 bases, leaving 8 bases between the germline ends. This CDR3 is built from 15 residues. CDR3 region: CASSYWRSGANVLTF. The CDR3 DNA reads as TGTGCCAGCAGTTACTGGAGGTCAGGGGCCAACGTCCTGACTTTC.

V and J are TRBV19 and TRBJ1-1; 8 bases match TRBD1. This CDR3 is built from 15 residues. The germline V gene encodes CDR1 LNHDA and CDR2 SQIVND (reference sequence). After removal of 5 bases from V and 4 bases from J, the junction contained 9 bases not matched to a gene. CDR3 DNA sequence: TGTGCCAGTAGTTTTGGCAGGGGGCTGGTCACTGAAGCTTTCTTT. Protein sequence: CASSFGRGLVTEAFF.

The gene calls are TRBV6-6 and TRBJ1-5; 10 nucleotides match TRBD1. Germline CDR1 MNHNY, CDR2 SVGAGI (reference sequence). Unmatched junction bases numbered 11, after V lost 5 bases and J lost 7 bases. The CDR3 totals 16 residues. The CDR3 region has the DNA TGTGCCAGCAGTCGCCGGGACAGGGGAGATTCGCAGCCCCAGCATTTT. Encoded protein: CASSRRDRGDSQPQHF.

The chain links TRBV6-1 to TRBJ1-5; D is unclear. Trimming stripped 3 bases from V and 0 bases from J, with 6 bases between. The length of the CDR3 is 14 residues. Germline V gene data show CDR1 as MNHNS and CDR2 as SASEGT. CDR3 amino acids: CASSDGGSNQPQHF. The CDR3 DNA reads TGTGCCAGCAGTGACGGAGGTAGCAATCAGCCCCAGCATTTT.

The chain links TRBV7-8 to TRBJ1-1; 8 nucleotides match TRBD1. V lost 5 bases, J lost 4 bases, and 3 bases stayed unmatched. Germline assignment: CDR1 SGHVS and CDR2 FQNEAQ. The CDR3 length is 13 residues. DNA for the CDR3: TGTGCCAGCAGCCAAGACAGGGGCACTGAAGCTTTCTTT. The encoded protein is CASSQDRGTEAFF.

The CDR3 DNA sequence: TGCGCCAGCAGCCTCACATTTGGCAGCAATGAGCAGTTCTTC. Protein: CASSLTFGSNEQFF. The genes are TRBV4-3 and TRBJ2-1; D gene ambiguous. Germline lookup yields CDR1 LGHNA and CDR2 YSLEER. This CDR3 region has 14 residues. V was clipped by 4 bases and J by 6 bases, with 13 bases between them.

The chain couples TRBV15 to TRBJ2-7; no clear D gene. Trimming removed 0 bases at V and 3 bases at J, with 15 bases between. The CDR3 covers 16 residues. The germline V gene encodes CDR1 LNHNV and CDR2 YYDKDF (reference sequence). The CDR3 loop is CATSRDLGYFIYEQYF. CDR3 DNA sequence: TGTGCCACCAGCAGAGATCTGGGCTACTTTATCTACGAGCAGTACTTC. The complete variable domain, with remaining parts taken from reference TRBV15 and TRBJ2-7, reads DAMVIQNPRYQVTQFGKPVTLSCSQTLNHNVMYWYQQKSSQAPKLLFHYYDKDFNNEADTPDNFQSRRPNTSFCFLDIRSPGLGDTAMYLCATSRDLGYFIYEQYFGPGTRLTVT.

This clone was seen just once. The V call is TRBV6-2 or TRBV6-3, the J call TRBJ2-7; TRBD1 matches at 8 bases. With V trimmed by 0 bases and J by 5 bases, 6 bases remained unmatched. Germline V gives CDR1 MNHEY, CDR2 SVGEGT. CDR3 length: 15 residues. CDR3 DNA sequence: TGTGCCAGCAGTTACTCGCGACAGGGGAGGAACGAGCAGTACTTC. As protein: CASSYSRQGRNEQYF.

CDR3: CASSFKGTPYEQYF. The CDR3 nucleotides are TGTGCCAGCAGCTTTAAGGGGACACCCTACGAGCAGTACTTC. The chain employs TRBV7-9 and TRBJ2-7; a weak D match, TRBD1 (6 bases). The CDR3 contains 14 residues. Germline loops: CDR1 SEHNR, CDR2 FQNEAQ (reference sequence). The V and J ends lost 3 bases and 2 bases respectively, with 11 bases between them.

The CDR3 nucleotides are TGTGCCAGCAGCCTACTCGGGGGGATTACCTACAATGAGCAGTTCTTC. Its translation is CASSLLGGITYNEQFF. The chain employs TRBV7-9 and TRBJ2-1; 7 bases agree with TRBD2. Germline V CDR1 and CDR2: SEHNR, FQNEAQ (reference sequence). The V segment lost 5 bases and the J segment 2 bases; nucleotides outside the gene matches: 9. CDR3 length equals 16 residues.

The chain has TRBV3-1 (or the pseudogene TRBV3-2) and TRBJ2-1, with 8 bases lining up with TRBD2. The length of the CDR3 is 15 residues. V lost 7 bases, J lost 4 bases, and 9 bases stayed unmatched. Per the germline V gene, CDR1 is LGHDT and CDR2 is YNNKEL (reference sequence). CDR3 DNA: TGTGCCAGCACCCCGAACAGCGGGGGATACAATGAGCAGTTCTTC. Translating gives CASTPNSGGYNEQFF.

This clone showed up just once. The chain employs TRBV3-1 (or the pseudogene TRBV3-2) and TRBJ1-1, with D perhaps TRBD1 (6 bases). V lost 4 bases, J lost 2 bases, and 11 bases lay in between. The CDR3 is 14 amino acids. Germline values: CDR1 LGHDT, CDR2 YNNKEL (reference sequence). The CDR3 loop is CASSPGAGNTEAFF. CDR3 coding DNA: TGTGCCAGCAGCCCAGGGGCCGGTAACACTGAAGCTTTCTTT.

The chain couples TRBV19 to TRBJ1-1; D is unresolved. The CDR3 runs 16 residues. The V gene's germline CDR1 is LNHDA and CDR2 SQIVND (reference sequence). V lost 3 bases to trimming and J lost 1 base, with 15 bases between them. The CDR3 is CASSMMFEGSNTEAFF. Written as DNA, the CDR3 is TGTGCCAGTAGTATGATGTTCGAGGGTTCGAACACTGAAGCTTTCTTT.

The V and J genes are TRBV6-6 and TRBJ1-2, with D tentatively TRBD1 (5 bases). The CDR3 loop spans 13 amino acids. V gave up 2 bases and J gave up 4 bases, with 8 bases separating them. Germline CDR1 is MNHNY and CDR2 is SVGAGI (reference sequence). CDR3 in amino acids: CASSYDSSYGYTF. The CDR3 nucleotides read TGTGCCAGCAGTTACGACAGCAGCTATGGCTACACCTTC.